A single sample is the source of the 8 T cell receptor beta chains below, sequenced in a study of patients and donors after allogeneic stem cell transplantation. MiXCR was run by TCRdb on the RT-PCR reads, yielding one entry per CDR3 protein. The data contain 70,000 to 75,000 distinct CDR3 sequences, less than 30% of them singletons. Sequencing was done on a sample of blood, either unsorted or a sorted T cell fraction (not recorded which). Receptors were obtained from a human donor who was either an allogeneic HSCT recipient or a stem cell or donor lymphocyte infusion donor (not recorded which). It is not recorded whose cells these are; they may come from a transplant donor.

This chain joins TRBV3-1 and TRBJ2-5, with D maybe TRBD1 (6 bases). Deletions cut 0 bases from V and 5 bases from J, with 10 bases between. This CDR3 contains 14 residues. Germline values: CDR1 LGHDT, CDR2 YNNKEL (reference sequence). The CDR3 reads CASSQDYRAETQYF. The CDR3 DNA sequence: TGTGCCAGCAGCCAAGACTACAGGGCTGAGACCCAGTACTTC.

The V and J genes are TRBV7-2 and TRBJ1-2; D possibly corresponds to TRBD1 (5 bases). The V end was cut by 5 bases, the J end by 2 bases, with 21 bases between. The germline CDR1 and CDR2 sequences are SGHTA and FQGNSA. The length of the CDR3 is 17 residues. DNA of the CDR3: TGTGCCAGCAGCCGAAGTGGGGCAGGGCTCGTGAACTATGGCTACACCTTC. Protein product: CASSRSGAGLVNYGYTF. The entire variable domain, with the rest obtained from reference TRBV7-2 and TRBJ1-2, is as follows: GAGVSQSPSNKVTEKGKDVELRCDPISGHTALYWYRQSLGQGLEFLIYFQGNSAPDKSGLPSDRFSAERTGGSVSTLTIQRTQQEDSAVYLCASSRSGAGLVNYGYTFGSGTRLTVV.

The V gene is TRBV5-1, the J gene TRBJ2-7, with a possible D match to TRBD1 (6 bases). The CDR3 is 16 amino acids. V lost 5 bases, J lost 0 bases, and 18 bases lay in between. The germline gives CDR1 SGHRS, CDR2 YFSETQ. The CDR3 is CASRPPLTGSSYEQYF. CDR3 DNA sequence: TGCGCCAGCAGGCCGCCACTTACAGGGAGCTCCTACGAGCAGTACTTC.

In its sample, this clonotype was seen once. The chain joins TRBV28 to TRBJ2-1, with 8 nucleotides matching TRBD2. Germline V gives CDR1 MDHEN, CDR2 SYDVKM. V gave up 3 bases and J gave up 3 bases; unmatched junction bases: 4. The CDR3 contains 15 residues. CDR3 amino acids: CASSFGGVFYNEQFF. Written as DNA, the CDR3 is TGTGCCAGCAGTTTCGGGGGGGTCTTCTACAATGAGCAGTTCTTC. Together with reference TRBV28 and TRBJ2-1, the CDR3 gives the full variable domain: DVKVTQSSRYLVKRTGEKVFLECVQDMDHENMFWYRQDPGLGLRLIYFSYDVKMKEKGDIPEGYSVSREKKERFSLILESASTNQTSMYLCASSFGGVFYNEQFFGPGTRLTVL.

This clonotype was counted only a few times. V usage is TRBV2 and J usage is TRBJ1-6; TRBD1 matches 7 bases. There are 16 residues in the CDR3. The junction had 12 bases not matched to a gene; V was cut back by 10 bases and J by 3 bases. The germline V gene encodes CDR1 SNHLY and CDR2 FYNNEI. For the CDR3, the DNA is TGTGCCACCTGTGGGACAGACCTTATCTATAATTCACCCCTCCACTTT. It encodes CATCGTDLIYNSPLHF.

This clonotype was observed a few times. The genes are TRBV29-1 and TRBJ2-2; D is perhaps TRBD1 or TRBD2 (5 bases each). V lost 7 bases and J 2 bases, leaving 11 bases between the germline ends. This CDR3 has 13 amino acids. Germline V CDR1 and CDR2: SQVTM, ANQGSEA. The CDR3 nucleotides are TGCAGCGCCGCCGGGGCCAACACCGGGGAGCTGTTTTTT. Translation gives CSAAGANTGELFF.

A few counts support this clonotype. V gene TRBV10-3 combines with J gene TRBJ2-1, with 10 bases fitting TRBD2. CDR1 ENHRY and CDR2 SYGVKD come from the germline V gene. V shed 3 bases, J shed 6 bases, and the junction held 5 bases outside the gene matches. This CDR3 is 15 amino acids long. The CDR3 protein is CAISDRTSGRNEQFF. Written as DNA, the CDR3 is TGTGCCATCAGTGATCGGACTAGCGGACGCAATGAGCAGTTCTTC.

This clonotype was counted between two and nine times. The chain recombines TRBV7-2 with TRBJ2-5, with D maybe TRBD2 (5 bases). Germline V gives CDR1 SGHTA, CDR2 FQGNSA. The CDR3 has 19 residues. Trimming stripped 2 bases from V and 3 bases from J, with 25 bases between. CDR3 coding DNA: TGTGCCAGCAGCTTATCCGTTGGGATCCGGGATTACCAAAAAGAGACCCAGTACTTC. This sequence encodes CASSLSVGIRDYQKETQYF.